The clone carrying this TCR beta chain has more than one count but fewer than ten. Its antigen remains unidentified. Germline loops: CDR1 SGHVS, CDR2 FQNEAQ. The CDR3 is 17 amino acids. V was clipped by 5 bases and J by 7 bases; unmatched bases: 15. With 60 Vbeta and 13 Jbeta primers, the PCR was carried out. Measured with immunoSEQ multiplex PCR; TCRdb has only the in-frame clones, and not every one. The data hold over 200,000 clones, with under 90% observed a single time. This sample was taken from a study of cytomegalovirus exposure and HLA in healthy donors. General study results and limits: Beyond CMV serostatus, there was no information to go on about immune exposure. A later analysis linked a missense variant in DCLRE1C to the trimming of TCR beta V and J genes.

The chain joins TRBV7-8 to TRBJ1-5; TRBD1 matches 9 bases. What was sequenced was PBMCs. The clonotype was recovered from a human donor in good health. CDR3 nucleotide sequence: TGTGCCAGCAGCCGCGGACGACAGGGGGTTTCAAGACAGCCCCAGCATTTT. As protein: CASSRGRQGVSRQPQHF.